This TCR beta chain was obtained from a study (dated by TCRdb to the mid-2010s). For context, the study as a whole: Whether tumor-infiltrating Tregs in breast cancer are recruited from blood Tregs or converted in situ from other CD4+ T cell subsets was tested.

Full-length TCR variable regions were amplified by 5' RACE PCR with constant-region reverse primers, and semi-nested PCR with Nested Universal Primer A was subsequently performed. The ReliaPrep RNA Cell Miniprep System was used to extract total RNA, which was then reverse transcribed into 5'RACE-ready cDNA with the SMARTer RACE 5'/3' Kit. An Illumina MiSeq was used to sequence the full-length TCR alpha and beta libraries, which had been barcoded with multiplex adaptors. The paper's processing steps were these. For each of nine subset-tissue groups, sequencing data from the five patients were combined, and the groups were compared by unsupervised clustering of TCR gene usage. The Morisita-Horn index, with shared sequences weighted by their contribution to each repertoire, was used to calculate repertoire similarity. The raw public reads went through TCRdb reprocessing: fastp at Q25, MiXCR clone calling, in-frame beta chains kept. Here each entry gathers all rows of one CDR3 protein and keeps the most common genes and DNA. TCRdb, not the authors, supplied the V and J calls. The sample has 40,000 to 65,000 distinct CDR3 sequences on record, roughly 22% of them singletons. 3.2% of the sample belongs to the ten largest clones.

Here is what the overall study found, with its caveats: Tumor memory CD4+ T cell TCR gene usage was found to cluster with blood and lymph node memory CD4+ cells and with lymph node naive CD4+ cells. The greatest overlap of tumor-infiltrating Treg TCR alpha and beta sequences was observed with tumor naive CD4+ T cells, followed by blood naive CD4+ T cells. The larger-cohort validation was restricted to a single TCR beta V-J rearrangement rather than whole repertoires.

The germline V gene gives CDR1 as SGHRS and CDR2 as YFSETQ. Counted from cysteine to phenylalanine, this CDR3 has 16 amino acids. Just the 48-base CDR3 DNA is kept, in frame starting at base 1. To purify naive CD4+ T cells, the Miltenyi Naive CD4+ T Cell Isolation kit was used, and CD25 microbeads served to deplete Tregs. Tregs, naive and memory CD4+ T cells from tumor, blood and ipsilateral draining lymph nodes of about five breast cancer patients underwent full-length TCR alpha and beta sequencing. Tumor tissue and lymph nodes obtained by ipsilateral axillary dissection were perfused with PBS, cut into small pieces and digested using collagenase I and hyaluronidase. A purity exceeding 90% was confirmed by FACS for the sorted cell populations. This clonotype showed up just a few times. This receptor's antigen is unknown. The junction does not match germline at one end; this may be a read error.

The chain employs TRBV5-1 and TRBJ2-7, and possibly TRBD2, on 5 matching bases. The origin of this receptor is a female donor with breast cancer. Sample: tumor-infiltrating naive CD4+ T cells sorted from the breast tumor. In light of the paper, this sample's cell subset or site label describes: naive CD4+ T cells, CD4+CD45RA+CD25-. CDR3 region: CANSSDPSSWTYEQYF. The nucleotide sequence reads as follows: TGCGCCAACAGCTCGGACCCTAGCTCGTGGACCTACGAGCAGTACTTC.